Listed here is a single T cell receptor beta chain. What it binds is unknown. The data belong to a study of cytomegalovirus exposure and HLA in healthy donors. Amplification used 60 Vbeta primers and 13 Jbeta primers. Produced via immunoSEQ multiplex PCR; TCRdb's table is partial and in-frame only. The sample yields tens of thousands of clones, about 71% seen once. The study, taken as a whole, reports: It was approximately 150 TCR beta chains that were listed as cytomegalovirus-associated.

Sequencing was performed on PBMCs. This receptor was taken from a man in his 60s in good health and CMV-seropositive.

As DNA, the CDR3 is TGTGCCAGCAGGCGGACAGGGGAGGACACTGAAGCTTTCTTT. Protein: CASRRTGEDTEAFF. The gene calls are TRBV6-1 and TRBJ1-1, with TRBD1 matching over 9 bases. The junction had 5 bases not matched to a gene; V was cut back by 6 bases and J by 3 bases. Germline CDR1 reads MNHNS; CDR2 reads SASEGT. The CDR3 has 14 residues.